This T cell receptor beta chain was documented in a study of blood T cell repertoires in COVID-19. Study-wide context: Samples representing acute and convalescent COVID-19 were sourced from the United States, Italy and Spain. PBMCs, B-cell-depleted T cells, or T cells provided the cDNA or gDNA that made up the material.

Assay: immunoSEQ multiplex PCR; the TCRdb copy retains only in-frame clones and omits some. The data hold fewer than 300,000 clones, with about four fifths observed a single time. Germline CDR1 and CDR2: MRHNA and SNTAGT. V lost 9 bases and J 7 bases, leaving 10 bases between the germline ends. The CDR3 has 11 residues. One Seattle source followed patients from active infection through their disease course. This receptor was identified in a person aged 70 to 79 with COVID-19, enrolled during active disease. Sequencing was done on a sample of peripheral blood. The V and J genes are TRBV6-4 and TRBJ2-1, with D possibly being TRBD2 (5 bases). The CDR3 DNA reads as TGTGCCAGGTCAAGAGGGAATGAGCAGTTCTTC. Encoded protein: CARSRGNEQFF.